Listed below are T cell receptor beta chains from one sample, sequenced in a study of OX40 agonist ivuxolimab in advanced cancers. The data were produced by immunoSEQ multiplex PCR, yet TCRdb's version contains in-frame clones alone and is incomplete. The repertoire consists of tens of thousands of clones, with approximately 81% occurring once and the leading ten covering almost 6.5%. The source material was CD4+ or CD8+ T cells sorted from blood, sampled in a trial of the OX40 agonist ivuxolimab. The origin of the receptors is an adult with an advanced solid tumor such as melanoma, head and neck, liver or kidney cancer. CDR3s include the opening cysteine and the closing phenylalanine or tryptophan. D genes are given only for firm matches. Size is omitted from some rows. Given values are once, few, many or a class for expanded clones.

clone_size	v_call	j_call	d_call	cdr3_nt	cdr3_aa
NA	TRBV29-1	TRBJ1-2	NA	TGCAGCGTTGAGGCGACAGCTAACTATGGCTACACCTTC	CSVEATANYGYTF
NA	TRBV4-2	TRBJ2-2	TRBD2	TGTGCCAGCAGCCAAGAGACGGGACTAGGCCCCACCGGGGAGCTGTTTTTT	CASSQETGLGPTGELFF
NA	TRBV6-4	TRBJ2-3	TRBD2	TGTGCCAGCAGCCCGGGACTAGCGGGGGTAGATACGCAGTATTTT	CASSPGLAGVDTQYF
NA	TRBV5-1	TRBJ2-2	TRBD2	TGCGCCAGCATACTAGCGGGAGTTCGAAAGGGCACCGGGGAGCTGTTTTTT	CASILAGVRKGTGELFF
NA	TRBV6-4	TRBJ1-1	TRBD1	TGTGCCAGCAGTTACCCGCCCACAGGGGGCATGGACACTGAAGCTTTCTTT	CASSYPPTGGMDTEAFF
NA	TRBV5-6	TRBJ2-1	TRBD1	TGTGCCAGCAGCCCCTGGACAGGGACACGCCTCTACAATGAGCAGTTCTTC	CASSPWTGTRLYNEQFF
once	TRBV4-1	TRBJ1-1	NA	TGCGCCAGCACTTGGGGGGGGTCAATGAACACTGAAGCTTTCTTT	CASTWGGSMNTEAFF
NA	TRBV6-1	TRBJ1-6	NA	TGTGCCAGCACCCCTGGGGGGCTGGATTCACCCCTCCACTTT	CASTPGGLDSPLHF
NA	TRBV28	TRBJ2-1	TRBD2	TGTGCCAGCAGTCCGGGACTAGCGGGAGGGTCCGTCTTCTTC	CASSPGLAGGSVFF
NA	TRBV9	TRBJ2-3	NA	TGTGCCAGCAGCGTATATGAAGATACGCAGTATTTT	CASSVYEDTQYF